This record concerns one TCR beta chain sequence. Its target is not known. These data originate in a study of beta chain features in type 1 diabetes. Findings of the study overall: The naive, central memory and Treg TCRB repertoires of patients appeared to be more similar to one another than those of healthy donors. More deletions and fewer insertions at VDJ junctions were seen in type 1 diabetes patients.

CD45RO/CCR7/CD25/CD127/CD95/CD27 sorting isolated CD4+ naive, central memory, regulatory and stem cell-like memory cells. Per germline, CDR1 MNHEY and CDR2 SMNVEV (reference sequence). The V gene end was trimmed by 4 bases and the J gene end by 6 bases; junction bases not matched to a gene: 5. This CDR3 is built from 13 residues. The isolated RNA, all of it, was reverse transcribed, so expressed TCRB transcripts were what got sequenced. Generated by immunoSEQ multiplex PCR, the TCRdb table keeps only in-frame clones and is missing some. The sample shows approximately 380,000 clones, more than 13% of them seen only once.

The sample was naive CD4+ T cells from blood. The chain uses TRBV27 and TRBJ2-7, with TRBD2 matching 8 bases. The receptor's source is a woman aged 18-29 years in good health. In nucleotides, the CDR3 is TGTGCCAGCAGTTCCCGACTAGCGAGCGAGCAGTACTTC. It is translated as CASSSRLASEQYF.